One sample yielded the 18 T cell receptor beta chains listed below, sequenced in a study of control samples from healthy donors and cancer patients. TCRdb keeps only in-frame clones here, not all; method: immunoSEQ multiplex PCR. Seen here are 200,000 to 250,000 clones, 85% to 95% observed once, and the top ten hold 1.5%. What was sequenced was blood. The receptors come from a man between 50 and 59 years old in good health.

The gene calls are TRBV19 and TRBJ1-6; D not certain. Germline loops: CDR1 LNHDA, CDR2 SQIVND (reference sequence). Trimming took 5 bases from V and 4 from J, leaving 12 bases between them. The CDR3 is made up of 15 amino acids. This CDR3 is CASSSRDGYNSPLHF. CDR3 DNA sequence: TGTGCCAGTAGTTCGAGGGATGGGTATAATTCACCCCTCCACTTT. Based on the CDR3 plus reference TRBV19 and TRBJ1-6, the full variable domain is DGGITQSPKYLFRKEGQNVTLSCEQNLNHDAMYWYRQDPGQGLRLIYYSQIVNDFQKGDIAEGYSVSREKKESFPLTVTSAQKNPTAFYLCASSSRDGYNSPLHFGNGTRLTVT.

The rearrangement uses TRBV6-1 and TRBJ2-7, with D possibly called TRBD1 or TRBD2 (5 bases each). The germline V gene has CDR1 MNHNS and CDR2 SASEGT. This CDR3 is built from 14 residues. Trimming shortened V by 3 bases and J by 3 bases, and 12 bases separated the two germline ends. The chain's CDR3 is CASSDSGPNYEQYV. The CDR3 DNA follows: TGTGCCAGCAGTGATTCGGGGCCCAACTACGAGCAGTACGTC.

The rearrangement uses TRBV5-1 and TRBJ1-1; D remains ambiguous. CDR3 length: 14 amino acids. Germline CDR1 SGHRS, CDR2 YFSETQ. Trimming took off 3 bases at V and 2 bases at J, with 11 bases between the two ends. The DNA for the CDR3 is TGCGCCAGCAGCTCCAACCCGGGAAACACTGAAGCTTTCTTT. Translating gives CASSSNPGNTEAFF.

The chain has TRBV6-5 and TRBJ2-1, with D unclear. Looked up from germline, CDR1 is MNHEY and CDR2 is SVGAGI. Trimming pared 4 bases from V and 7 bases from J, leaving 11 bases between. The CDR3 covers 13 residues. Written as DNA, the CDR3 is TGTGCCAGCAGTTTCACGTTTGGGAATGAGCAGTTCTTC. This sequence encodes CASSFTFGNEQFF.

The J gene is TRBJ1-3, the V gene TRBV19, with D possibly matching TRBD1 (5 bases). The V gene's germline CDR1 is LNHDA and CDR2 SQIVND (reference sequence). The CDR3 loop spans 12 amino acids. The V end lost 7 bases, the J end lost 8 bases, and 12 bases lay between the germline ends. The CDR3 loop reads CASKGTSYTIYF. CDR3 DNA sequence: TGTGCCAGTAAGGGGACGAGTTACACCATATATTTT.

This clone was seen just once. The chain is built from TRBV28 and TRBJ1-2; D gene unclear. This CDR3 region has 14 residues. The V gene's germline CDR1 is MDHEN and CDR2 SYDVKM. The V and J ends lost 10 bases and 5 bases respectively, with 20 bases between them. CDR3 sequence: CATKPTLKSYGYTF. In DNA form, the CDR3 reads TGTGCCACTAAGCCCACCCTCAAATCTTATGGCTACACCTTC.

The chain has TRBV5-1 and TRBJ2-2; 9 bases line up with TRBD1. Germline V gene data show CDR1 as SGHRS and CDR2 as YFSETQ. The CDR3 is 19 residues long. V shed 4 bases and J 4 bases; nucleotides not matched to a gene: 17. CDR3: CASSKLKLPGQGSTGELFF. In nucleotides, the CDR3 is TGCGCCAGCAGCAAACTAAAACTCCCGGGACAGGGTTCCACCGGGGAGCTGTTTTTT.

This rearrangement joins TRBV19 to TRBJ1-5; 8 nucleotides line up with TRBD1. CDR1 and CDR2 (germline): LNHDA, SQIVND (reference sequence). Germline trimming cut 7 bases from V and 6 bases from J; bases unmatched to any gene: 11. The length of the CDR3 is 15 residues. The CDR3 DNA reads as TGTGCCAGTAAATTATCTGACAGGGGCACTCAGCCCCAGCATTTT. Translating it yields CASKLSDRGTQPQHF. Complete variable domain (other parts from reference TRBV19 and TRBJ1-5): DGGITQSPKYLFRKEGQNVTLSCEQNLNHDAMYWYRQDPGQGLRLIYYSQIVNDFQKGDIAEGYSVSREKKESFPLTVTSAQKNPTAFYLCASKLSDRGTQPQHFGDGTRLSIL.

V usage is TRBV3-1 (or the pseudogene TRBV3-2) and J usage is TRBJ1-3; D perhaps matches TRBD1 (5 bases). Between the trimmed V and J ends, which lost 6 bases and 3 bases, there was a span of 12 bases. The CDR3 contains 14 residues. Germline V gene lookup returns CDR1 LGHDT and CDR2 YNNKEL (reference sequence). CDR3 sequence reads: CASSRDAYGNTIYF. CDR3 coding DNA: TGTGCCAGCAGTCGGGACGCCTATGGAAACACCATATATTTT.

The V and J genes are TRBV29-1 and TRBJ1-2; a possible D gene is TRBD1 (6 bases). The CDR3 sequence is 11 residues long. V lost 7 bases to trimming and J lost 2 bases, with 8 bases between them. CDR1 is SQVTM and CDR2 is ANQGSEA in the germline V gene. The CDR3 DNA sequence: TGCAGCGGGGGGCAGAACTATGGCTACACCTTC. It translates to CSGGQNYGYTF.

The V call is TRBV7-3, the J call TRBJ2-3; the match to TRBD2 covers 9 bases. Per germline, CDR1 SGHTA and CDR2 FQGTGA. V was clipped by 1 base and J by 4 bases; unmatched bases: 9. The CDR3 is 17 residues long. DNA for the CDR3: TGTGCCAGCAGCTTAATAGGCGGGGGGGCCATTTCAGATACGCAGTATTTT. Its protein product is CASSLIGGGAISDTQYF.

This chain links TRBV29-1 with TRBJ1-2; TRBD1 agrees at 9 bases. The CDR3 consists of 14 residues. CDR1 and CDR2 from the germline V gene are SQVTM and ANQGSEA. Trimming took 7 bases from V and 1 from J; bases not matched to a gene: 7. The DNA of the CDR3 is TGCAGCGGGGACAGGGAATGTCTTAACTATGGCTACACCTTC. Its protein is CSGDRECLNYGYTF.

The rearrangement joins TRBV15 to TRBJ1-2; unclear D gene. Deletions cut 0 bases from V and 6 bases from J, with 14 bases between. Germline assignment: CDR1 LNHNV and CDR2 YYDKDF (reference sequence). This CDR3 spans 15 amino acids. The CDR3 region has the DNA TGTGCCACCAGCAGAGATGTCCCCCGGCGGGATGGCTACACCTTC. Translation gives CATSRDVPRRDGYTF.

The chain uses TRBV6-5 and TRBJ2-1; 7 bases match TRBD2. There are 15 residues in the CDR3. CDR1 is MNHEY and CDR2 is SVGAGI in the germline V gene. J gave up 6 bases and V 6 bases, and 11 bases lay outside the gene matches. The CDR3 nucleotides read TGTGCCAGCAGGAAAACGGGGGGACCGGGCAATGAGCAGTTCTTC. This encodes CASRKTGGPGNEQFF.

The chain uses TRBV5-4 and TRBJ1-2; unclear D gene. This CDR3 is built from 13 residues. Trimming took 1 base from V and 7 from J, leaving 11 bases between them. Germline lookup yields CDR1 SGHNT and CDR2 YYREEE (reference sequence). The CDR3 DNA follows: TGTGCCAGCAGCTTGCGGGGAACGGGTGGCTACACCTTC. Translation: CASSLRGTGGYTF.

The sample holds one count of this clone. This sequence joins TRBV10-2 and TRBJ2-7; 10 bases map to TRBD2. The CDR3 is 17 amino acids. After removal of 3 bases from V and 2 bases from J, the junction contained 10 bases not matched to a gene. Looked up from germline, CDR1 is WSHSY and CDR2 is SAAADI. The CDR3: CASSDGLAGVSPYEQYF. The CDR3 DNA reads TGCGCCAGCAGTGATGGTCTAGCGGGGGTTTCTCCCTACGAGCAGTACTTC.

V gene TRBV6-2 or TRBV6-3 combines with J gene TRBJ2-2, with 15 bases fitting TRBD2. The junction had 8 bases not matched to a gene; V was cut back by 6 bases and J by 9 bases. CDR3 size: 16 residues. Germline V gene lookup returns CDR1 MNHEY and CDR2 SVGEGT. The CDR3 bases are TGTGCCAGCAGCCCCGGGACTAGCGGGGGGCTCCGGGAGCTGTTTTTT. It translates to CASSPGTSGGLRELFF.

This clone has a single count. The chain couples TRBV5-1 to TRBJ2-3, with 7 bases identical to TRBD2. Germline CDR1 is SGHRS and CDR2 is YFSETQ. Trimming at V came to 0 bases and at J to 1 base, leaving 8 bases not matched to a gene. The CDR3 sequence is 17 residues long. CDR3: CASSLGGGGGGTDTQYF. DNA of the CDR3: TGCGCCAGCAGCTTGGGAGGTGGCGGGGGAGGCACAGATACGCAGTATTTT.